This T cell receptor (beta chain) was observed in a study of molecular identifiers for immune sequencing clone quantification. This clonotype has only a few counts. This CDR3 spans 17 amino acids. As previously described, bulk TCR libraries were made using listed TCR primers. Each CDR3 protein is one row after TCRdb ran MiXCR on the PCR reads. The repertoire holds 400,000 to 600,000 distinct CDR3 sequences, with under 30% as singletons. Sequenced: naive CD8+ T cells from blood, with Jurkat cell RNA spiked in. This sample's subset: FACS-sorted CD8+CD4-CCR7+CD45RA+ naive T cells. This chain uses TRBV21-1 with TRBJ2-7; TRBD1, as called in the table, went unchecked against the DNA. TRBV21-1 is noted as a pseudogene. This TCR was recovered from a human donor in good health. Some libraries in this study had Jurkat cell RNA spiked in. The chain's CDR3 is CASSKEGITRTHYEQYF. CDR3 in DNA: TGTGCCAGCAGCAAAGAGGGGATAACTAGAACCCACTACGAGCAGTACTTC.